This TCR beta chain stems from a study of PD-L1 blockade in urothelial cancer. Study summary: Male patients with bladder-origin urothelial cancer numbered about nine tenths of the roughly 29. Previous chemotherapy exposure amounted to 0 to 3 regimens for patients. When blood samples were assessed, the median T cell count was some 150,000.

This table comes from immunoSEQ multiplex PCR, and its TCRdb copy is limited to in-frame clones, with some not included. The profile shows just over 20,000 clones, 90% of them singletons. Germline V lookup: CDR1 MGHRA, CDR2 YSYEKL. This CDR3 contains 16 residues. V shed 8 bases and J shed 2 bases, with 20 bases lying between them. The J gene is TRBJ2-3, the V gene TRBV4-1; no firm D call. The source was PBMCs, collected around atezolizumab (anti-PD-L1) treatment. This TCR was recovered from a woman aged 55-75 years with urothelial cancer. CDR3 DNA: TGCGCCAGCTCTGCCGGTTTTGCGATTGCCACAGATACGCAGTATTTT. It encodes CASSAGFAIATDTQYF.